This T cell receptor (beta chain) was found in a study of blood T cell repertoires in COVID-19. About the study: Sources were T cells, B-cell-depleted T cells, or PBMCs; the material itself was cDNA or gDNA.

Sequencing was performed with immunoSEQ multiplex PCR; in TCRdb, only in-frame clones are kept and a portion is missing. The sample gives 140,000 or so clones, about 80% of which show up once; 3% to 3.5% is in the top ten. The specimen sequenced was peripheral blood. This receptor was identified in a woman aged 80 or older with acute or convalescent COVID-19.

The CDR3 sequence is CASSTGDRGTTNEKLFF. CDR3 in DNA: TGTGCCAGCAGCACCGGGGACAGGGGGACAACTAATGAAAAACTGTTTTTT. The chain has TRBV7-9 and TRBJ1-4; 11 bases match TRBD1. The CDR3 runs 17 residues. The ends lost 5 bases at V and 0 bases at J; junction bases unmatched: 5. CDR1 and CDR2 (germline): SEHNR, FQNEAQ (reference sequence).